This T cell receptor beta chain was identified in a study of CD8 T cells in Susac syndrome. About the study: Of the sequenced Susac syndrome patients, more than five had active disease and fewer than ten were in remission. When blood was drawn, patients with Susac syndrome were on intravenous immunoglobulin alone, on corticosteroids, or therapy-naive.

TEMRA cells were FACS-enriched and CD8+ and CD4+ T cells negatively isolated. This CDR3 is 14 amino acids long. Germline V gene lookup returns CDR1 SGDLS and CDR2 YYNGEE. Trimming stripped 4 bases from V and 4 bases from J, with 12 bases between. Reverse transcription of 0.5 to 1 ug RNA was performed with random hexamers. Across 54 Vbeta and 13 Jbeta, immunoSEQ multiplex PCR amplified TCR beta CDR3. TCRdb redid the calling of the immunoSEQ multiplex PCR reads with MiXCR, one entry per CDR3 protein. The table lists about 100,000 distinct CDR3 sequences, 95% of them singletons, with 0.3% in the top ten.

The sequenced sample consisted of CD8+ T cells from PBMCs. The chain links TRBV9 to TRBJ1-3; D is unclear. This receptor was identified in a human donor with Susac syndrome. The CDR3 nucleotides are TGTGCCAGCAGCCCTCGGTTTGTGGGAAACACCATATATTTT. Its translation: CASSPRFVGNTIYF.